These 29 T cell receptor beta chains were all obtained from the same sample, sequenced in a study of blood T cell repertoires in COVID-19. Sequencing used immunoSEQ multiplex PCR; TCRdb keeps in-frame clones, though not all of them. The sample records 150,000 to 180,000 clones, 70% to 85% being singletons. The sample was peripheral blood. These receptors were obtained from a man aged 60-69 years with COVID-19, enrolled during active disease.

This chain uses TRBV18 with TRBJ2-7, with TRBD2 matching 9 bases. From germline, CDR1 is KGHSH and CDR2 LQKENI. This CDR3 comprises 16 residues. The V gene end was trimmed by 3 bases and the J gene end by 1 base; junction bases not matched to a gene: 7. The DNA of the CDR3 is TGTGCCAGCTCACCGGGGAGCGGGGGGACTTCCTACGAGCAGTACTTC. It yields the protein CASSPGSGGTSYEQYF.

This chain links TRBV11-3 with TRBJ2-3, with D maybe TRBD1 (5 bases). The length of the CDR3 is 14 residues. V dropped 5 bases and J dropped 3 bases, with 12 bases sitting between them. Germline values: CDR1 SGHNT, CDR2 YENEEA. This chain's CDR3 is CASSVQKGTDTQYF. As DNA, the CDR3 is TGTGCCAGCAGCGTACAGAAGGGGACAGATACGCAGTATTTT.

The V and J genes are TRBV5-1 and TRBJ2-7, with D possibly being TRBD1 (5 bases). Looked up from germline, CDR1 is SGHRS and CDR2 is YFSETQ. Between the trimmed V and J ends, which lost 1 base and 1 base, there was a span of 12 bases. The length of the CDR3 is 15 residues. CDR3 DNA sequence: TGCGCCAGCAGCTTGTCGGCAGGGCCGTCCTACGAGCAGTACTTC. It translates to CASSLSAGPSYEQYF.

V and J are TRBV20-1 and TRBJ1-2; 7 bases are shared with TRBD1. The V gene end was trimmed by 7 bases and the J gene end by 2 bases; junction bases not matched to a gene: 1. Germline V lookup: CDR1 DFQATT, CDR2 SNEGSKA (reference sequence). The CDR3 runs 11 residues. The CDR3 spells CSGGQNYGYTF. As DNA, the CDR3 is TGCAGTGGGGGACAGAACTATGGCTACACCTTC.

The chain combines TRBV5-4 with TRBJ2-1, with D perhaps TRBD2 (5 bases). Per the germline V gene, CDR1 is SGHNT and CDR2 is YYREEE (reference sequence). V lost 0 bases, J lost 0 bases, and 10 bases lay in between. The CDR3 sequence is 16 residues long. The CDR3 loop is CASSLGGPSSYNEQFF. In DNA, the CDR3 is TGTGCCAGCAGCTTGGGCGGGCCGAGCTCCTACAATGAGCAGTTCTTC.

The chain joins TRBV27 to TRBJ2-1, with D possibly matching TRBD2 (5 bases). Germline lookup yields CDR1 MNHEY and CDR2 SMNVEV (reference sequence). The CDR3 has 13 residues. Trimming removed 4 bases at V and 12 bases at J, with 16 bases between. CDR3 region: CASSSPLPSLQFF. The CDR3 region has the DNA TGTGCCAGCAGTTCCCCCTTGCCTAGCCTGCAGTTCTTC.

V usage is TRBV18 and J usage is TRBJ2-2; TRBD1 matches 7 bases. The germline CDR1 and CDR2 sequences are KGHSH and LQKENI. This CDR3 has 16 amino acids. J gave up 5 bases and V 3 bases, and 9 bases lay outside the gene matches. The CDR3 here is CASSPGRGQRTGELFF. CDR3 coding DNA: TGTGCCAGCTCACCGGGAAGGGGGCAAAGAACCGGGGAGCTGTTTTTT.

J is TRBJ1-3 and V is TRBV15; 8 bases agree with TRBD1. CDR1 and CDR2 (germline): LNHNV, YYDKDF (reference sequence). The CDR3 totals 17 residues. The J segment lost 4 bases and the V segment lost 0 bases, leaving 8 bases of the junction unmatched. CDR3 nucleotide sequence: TGTGCCACCAGCAGAGATCACCAGGGGGCTTACGGAAACACCATATATTTT. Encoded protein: CATSRDHQGAYGNTIYF.

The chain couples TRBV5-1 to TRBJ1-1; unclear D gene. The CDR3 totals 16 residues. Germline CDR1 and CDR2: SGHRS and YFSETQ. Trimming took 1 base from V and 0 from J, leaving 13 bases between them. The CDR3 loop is CASSLRPGRVNTEAFF. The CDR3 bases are TGCGCCAGCAGCTTGCGGCCCGGGAGGGTGAACACTGAAGCTTTCTTT.

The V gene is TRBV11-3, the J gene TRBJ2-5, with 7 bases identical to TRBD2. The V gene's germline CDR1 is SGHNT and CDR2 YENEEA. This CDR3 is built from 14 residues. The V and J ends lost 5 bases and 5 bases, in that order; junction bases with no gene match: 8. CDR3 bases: TGTGCCAGCAGCCTACGGGGAGGGGCCGAGACCCAGTACTTC. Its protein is CASSLRGGAETQYF.

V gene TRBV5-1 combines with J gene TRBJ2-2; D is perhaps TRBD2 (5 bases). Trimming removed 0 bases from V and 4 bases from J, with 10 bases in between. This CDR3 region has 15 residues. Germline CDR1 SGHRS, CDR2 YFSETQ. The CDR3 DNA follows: TGCGCCAGCAGCTTGGCCGGGATTGGCACCGGGGAGCTGTTTTTT. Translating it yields CASSLAGIGTGELFF.

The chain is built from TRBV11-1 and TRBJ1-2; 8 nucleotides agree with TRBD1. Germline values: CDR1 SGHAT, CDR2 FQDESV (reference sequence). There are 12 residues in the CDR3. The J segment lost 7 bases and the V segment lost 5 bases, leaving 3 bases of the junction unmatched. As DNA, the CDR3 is TGTGCCAGCAGCGGGGACAGGATTGGCTACACCTTC. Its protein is CASSGDRIGYTF.

The CDR3: CASREGSTDTQYF. For the CDR3, the DNA is TGTGCCAGCAGGGAGGGGAGCACAGATACGCAGTATTTT. The V gene is TRBV25-1, the J gene TRBJ2-3; perhaps TRBD2 as D (6 bases). The CDR3 consists of 13 residues. Germline CDR1 is MGHDK and CDR2 is SYGVNS. Trimming shortened V by 6 bases and J by 0 bases, and 7 bases separated the two germline ends. The variable domain in full, with the rest retrieved from reference TRBV25-1 and TRBJ2-3, is EADIYQTPRYLVIGTGKKITLECSQTMGHDKMYWYQQDPGMELHLIHYSYGVNSTEKGDLSSESTVSRIRTEHFPLTLESARPSHTSQYLCASREGSTDTQYFGPGTRLTVL.

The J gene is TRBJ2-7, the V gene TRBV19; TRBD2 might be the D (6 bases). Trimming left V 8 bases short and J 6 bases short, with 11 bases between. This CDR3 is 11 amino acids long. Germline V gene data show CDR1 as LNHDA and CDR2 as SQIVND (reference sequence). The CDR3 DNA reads TGTGCCAGTTCGGGGGTGAGCGAGCAGTACTTC. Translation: CASSGVSEQYF.

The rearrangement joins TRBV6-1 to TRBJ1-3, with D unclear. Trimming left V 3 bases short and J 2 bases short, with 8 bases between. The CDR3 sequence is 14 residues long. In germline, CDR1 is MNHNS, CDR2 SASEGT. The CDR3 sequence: CASSDPVTGNTIYF. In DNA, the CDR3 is TGTGCCAGCAGTGATCCGGTAACTGGAAACACCATATATTTT.

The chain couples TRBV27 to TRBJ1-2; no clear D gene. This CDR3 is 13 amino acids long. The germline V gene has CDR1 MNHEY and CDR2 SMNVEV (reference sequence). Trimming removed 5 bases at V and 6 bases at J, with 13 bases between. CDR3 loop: CASSHLEGDGYTF. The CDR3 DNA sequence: TGTGCCAGCAGTCACCTCGAGGGTGATGGCTACACCTTC.

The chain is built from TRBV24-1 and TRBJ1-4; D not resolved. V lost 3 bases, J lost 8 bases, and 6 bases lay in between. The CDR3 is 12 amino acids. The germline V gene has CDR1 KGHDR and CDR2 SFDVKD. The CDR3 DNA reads TGTGCCACCAGTGATGAGACAGAAAAACTGTTTTTT. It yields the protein CATSDETEKLFF.

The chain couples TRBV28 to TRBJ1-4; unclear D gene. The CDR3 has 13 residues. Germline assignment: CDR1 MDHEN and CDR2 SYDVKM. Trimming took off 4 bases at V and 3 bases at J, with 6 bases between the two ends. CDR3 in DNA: TGTGCCAGCAGTTCGGGATCTAATGAAAAACTGTTTTTT. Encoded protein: CASSSGSNEKLFF.

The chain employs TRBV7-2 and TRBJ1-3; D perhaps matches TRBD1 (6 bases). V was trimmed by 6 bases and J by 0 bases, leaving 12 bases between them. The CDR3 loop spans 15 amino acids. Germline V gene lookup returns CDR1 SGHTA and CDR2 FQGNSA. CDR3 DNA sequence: TGTGCCAGCAGACCGCAGGGGTTCTCTGGAAACACCATATATTTT. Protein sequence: CASRPQGFSGNTIYF.

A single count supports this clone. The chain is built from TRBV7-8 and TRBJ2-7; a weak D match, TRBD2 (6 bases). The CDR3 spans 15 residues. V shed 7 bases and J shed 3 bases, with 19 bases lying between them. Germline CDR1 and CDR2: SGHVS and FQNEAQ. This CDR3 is CASKSTQLGGYEQYF. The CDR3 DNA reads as TGTGCCAGCAAATCCACCCAGTTGGGGGGCTACGAGCAGTACTTC. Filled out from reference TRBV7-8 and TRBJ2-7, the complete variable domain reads GAGVSQSPRYKVAKRGQDVALRCDPISGHVSLFWYQQALGQGPEFLTYFQNEAQLDKSGLPSDRFFAERPEGSVSTLKIQRTQQEDSAVYLCASKSTQLGGYEQYFGPGTRLTVT.

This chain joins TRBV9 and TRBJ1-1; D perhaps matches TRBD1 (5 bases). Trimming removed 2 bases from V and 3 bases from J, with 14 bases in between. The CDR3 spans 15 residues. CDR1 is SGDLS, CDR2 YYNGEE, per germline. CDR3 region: CASSVGRAPDTEAFF. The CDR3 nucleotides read TGTGCCAGCAGCGTGGGCAGGGCCCCGGACACTGAAGCTTTCTTT.

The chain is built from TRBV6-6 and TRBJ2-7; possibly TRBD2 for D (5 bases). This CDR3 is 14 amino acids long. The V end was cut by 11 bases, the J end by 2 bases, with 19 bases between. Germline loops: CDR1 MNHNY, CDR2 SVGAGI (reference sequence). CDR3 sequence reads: CAAYDPGRTYEQYF. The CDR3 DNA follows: TGTGCCGCGTACGATCCGGGGAGAACCTACGAGCAGTACTTC.

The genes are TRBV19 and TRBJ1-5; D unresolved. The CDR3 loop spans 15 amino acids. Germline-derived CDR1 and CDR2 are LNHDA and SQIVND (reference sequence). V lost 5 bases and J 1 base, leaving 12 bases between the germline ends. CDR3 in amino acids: CASSQRAGSNQPQHF. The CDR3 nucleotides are TGTGCCAGTAGTCAGCGGGCGGGGAGCAATCAGCCCCAGCATTTT.

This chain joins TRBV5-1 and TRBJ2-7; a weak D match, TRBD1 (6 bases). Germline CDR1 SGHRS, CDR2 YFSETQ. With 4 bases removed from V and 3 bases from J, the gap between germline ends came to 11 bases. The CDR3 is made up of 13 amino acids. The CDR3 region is CASSPGQLYEQYF. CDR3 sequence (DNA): TGCGCCAGCAGCCCAGGACAGCTCTACGAGCAGTACTTC.

The DNA for the CDR3 is TGTGCCAGCAGCTTATCAGGCATTAGCAATCAGCCCCAGCATTTT. Translated, it gives CASSLSGISNQPQHF. J is TRBJ1-5 and V is TRBV7-2; D call uncertain. This CDR3 spans 15 amino acids. Trimming cost V 2 bases and J 0 bases, with 8 bases left between them. Germline loops: CDR1 SGHTA, CDR2 FQGNSA.

CDR3 region: CASSFAEYYEQYF. DNA of the CDR3: TGTGCCAGCAGTTTTGCGGAGTACTACGAGCAGTACTTC. The chain links TRBV12-3 or TRBV12-4 to TRBJ2-7; no clear D. The V and J ends lost 3 bases and 3 bases respectively, with 9 bases between them. CDR3 length: 13 amino acids.

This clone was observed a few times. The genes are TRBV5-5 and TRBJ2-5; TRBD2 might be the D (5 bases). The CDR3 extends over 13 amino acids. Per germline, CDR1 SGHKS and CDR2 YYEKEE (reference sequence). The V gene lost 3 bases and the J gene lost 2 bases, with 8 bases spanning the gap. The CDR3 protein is CASSSGSQETQYF. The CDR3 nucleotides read TGTGCCAGCAGCTCGGGGTCTCAAGAGACCCAGTACTTC.

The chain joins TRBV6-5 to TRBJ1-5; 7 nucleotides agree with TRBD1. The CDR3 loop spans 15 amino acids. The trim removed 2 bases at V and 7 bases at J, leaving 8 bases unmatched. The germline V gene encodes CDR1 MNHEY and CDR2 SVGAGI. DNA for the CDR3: TGTGCCAGCAGTTACGACGGACAGGCACGACAGCCCCAGCATTTT. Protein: CASSYDGQARQPQHF.

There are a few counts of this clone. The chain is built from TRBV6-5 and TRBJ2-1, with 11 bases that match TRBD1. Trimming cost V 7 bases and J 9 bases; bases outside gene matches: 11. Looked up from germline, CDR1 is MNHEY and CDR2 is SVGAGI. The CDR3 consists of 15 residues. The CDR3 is CASMPVGTGGGEQFF. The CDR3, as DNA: TGTGCCAGCATGCCCGTTGGGACAGGGGGGGGTGAGCAGTTCTTC.